This TCR beta chain was obtained from a study of response to subunit inactivated influenza vaccine. The study, taken as a whole, reports: Only a handful of new T cells, the authors suggested, are recruited with each seasonal influenza vaccination.

Concerning this clonotype: Its antigen remains unidentified.

Unmatched junction bases numbered 5, after V lost 5 bases and J lost 2 bases. Germline V gene lookup returns CDR1 SGHTA and CDR2 FQGTGA. This CDR3 is 14 amino acids long. TCRdb fed the RT-PCR reads into MiXCR, producing one record per CDR3 protein. The table has about 520,000 distinct CDR3 sequences, roughly 7.6% seen once. The sample consisted of PBMCs from blood, taken less than 30 months after vaccination. The rearrangement links TRBV7-3 to TRBJ2-5; 7 bases are a match to TRBD2. This clonotype originated in a man aged 50-75 years who received an inactivated influenza vaccine. The CDR3 protein is CASSLSGPQETQYF. The CDR3 region has the DNA TGTGCCAGCAGCCTTAGCGGGCCACAAGAGACCCAGTACTTC.